This T cell receptor beta chain is from a study of T cell responses to AZD1222 COVID-19 vaccine. The CDR3 has 15 residues. Deletions cut 0 bases from V and 11 bases from J, with 17 bases between. CDR1 is LGHNA, CDR2 YSLEER, per germline. Generated by immunoSEQ multiplex PCR, the TCRdb table keeps only in-frame clones and is missing some. In the table there are fewer than 90,000 clones, around 90% of which are singletons. This specimen consisted of peripheral blood, obtained on day 0 of AZD1222 vaccination. The chain employs TRBV4-3 and TRBJ1-5; possible D gene TRBD1, 6 bases. The TCR comes from an adult in good health. CDR3 coding DNA: TGCGCCAGCAGCCAAGATCAGGCGGCAGGGGCGGCCCAGCATTTT. Protein: CASSQDQAAGAAQHF.